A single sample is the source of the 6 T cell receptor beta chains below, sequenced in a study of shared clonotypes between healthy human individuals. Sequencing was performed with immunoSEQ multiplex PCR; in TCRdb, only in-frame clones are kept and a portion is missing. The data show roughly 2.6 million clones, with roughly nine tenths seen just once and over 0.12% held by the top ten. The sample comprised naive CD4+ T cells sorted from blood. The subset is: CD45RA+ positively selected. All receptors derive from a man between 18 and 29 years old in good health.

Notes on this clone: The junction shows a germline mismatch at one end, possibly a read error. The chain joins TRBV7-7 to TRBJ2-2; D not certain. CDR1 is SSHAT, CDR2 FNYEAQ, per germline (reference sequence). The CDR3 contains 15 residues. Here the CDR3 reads CASSLRLRRRGELFF. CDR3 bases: TGTGCTAGCAGCTTAAGGTTGAGACGGCGCGGGGAGCTGTTTTTT. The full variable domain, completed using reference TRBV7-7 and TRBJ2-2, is GAGVSQSPRYKVTKRGQDVTLRCDPISSHATLYWYQQALGQGPEFLTYFNYEAQPDKSGLPSDRFSAERPEGSISTLTIQRTEQRDSAMYRCASSLRLRRRGELFFGEGSRLTVL.

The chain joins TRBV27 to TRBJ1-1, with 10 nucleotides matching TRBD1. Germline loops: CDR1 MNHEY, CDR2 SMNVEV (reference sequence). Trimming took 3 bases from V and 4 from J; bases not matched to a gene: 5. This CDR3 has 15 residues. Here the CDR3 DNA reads TGTGCCAGCAGTTTGGGGACAGGGGTCACCACTGAAGCTTTCTTT. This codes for CASSLGTGVTTEAFF.

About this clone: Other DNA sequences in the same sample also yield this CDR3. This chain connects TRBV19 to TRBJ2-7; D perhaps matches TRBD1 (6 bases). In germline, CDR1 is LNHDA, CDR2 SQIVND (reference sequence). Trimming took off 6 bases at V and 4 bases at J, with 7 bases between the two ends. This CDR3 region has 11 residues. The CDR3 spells CASSDRYEQYF. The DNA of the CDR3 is TGTGCCAGTAGCGACAGGTACGAGCAGTACTTC.

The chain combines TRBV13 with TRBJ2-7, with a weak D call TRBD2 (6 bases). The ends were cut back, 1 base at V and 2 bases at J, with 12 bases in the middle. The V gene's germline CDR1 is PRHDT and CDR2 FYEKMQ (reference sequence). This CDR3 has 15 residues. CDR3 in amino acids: CASSLVGGPTYEQYF. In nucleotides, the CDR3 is TGTGCCAGCAGCTTAGTGGGGGGTCCTACCTACGAGCAGTACTTC.

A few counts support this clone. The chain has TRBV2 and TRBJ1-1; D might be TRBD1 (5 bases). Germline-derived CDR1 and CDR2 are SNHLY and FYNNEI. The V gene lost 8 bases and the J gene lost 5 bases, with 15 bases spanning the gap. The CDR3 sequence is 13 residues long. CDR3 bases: TGTGCCAGCCAAGGGGATCGGTGGACTGAAGCTTTCTTT. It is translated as CASQGDRWTEAFF.

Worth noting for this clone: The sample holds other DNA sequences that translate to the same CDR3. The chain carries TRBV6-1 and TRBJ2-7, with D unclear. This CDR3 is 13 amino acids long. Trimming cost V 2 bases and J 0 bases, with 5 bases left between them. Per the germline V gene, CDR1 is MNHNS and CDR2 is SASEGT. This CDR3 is CASSESPSYEQYF. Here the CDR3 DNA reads TGTGCCAGCAGTGAATCACCCTCCTACGAGCAGTACTTC.